This record looks at one T cell receptor (beta chain) sequence and its context. The data derive from a study of cytomegalovirus exposure and HLA in healthy donors. The protocol was immunoSEQ multiplex PCR, while the TCRdb copy is restricted to in-frame clones and leaves out a portion. Of over 250,000 clones listed, about nine tenths are singletons. CDR1 LGHNT and CDR2 FRNRAP come from the germline V gene. This CDR3 has 15 amino acids. The junction had 2 bases not matched to a gene; V was cut back by 5 bases and J by 2 bases. Sequencing was done on a sample of PBMCs. The TCR sequence derives from a woman in her twenties or thirties in good health and CMV-seropositive. This chain links TRBV12-5 with TRBJ2-1, with 11 nucleotides matching TRBD2. In nucleotides, the CDR3 is TGTGCTAGTGGTGTGGGACTAGCGGCCTACAATGAGCAGTTCTTC. Amino acids: CASGVGLAAYNEQFF.